What follows describes a single T cell receptor beta chain. Its specificity is unknown. The data belong to a study of cytomegalovirus exposure and HLA in healthy donors. Regarding the study as a whole: Later analysis identified a missense DCLRE1C variant that was linked to TCR beta V- and J-gene trimming. CMV serostatus was the sole immune exposure data available. There were 150 or so TCR beta chains listed as cytomegalovirus-associated. Researchers left out some V segments, among them TRBV6-2 and TRBV6-3, as indistinguishable.

The V end lost 2 bases, the J end lost 7 bases, and 9 bases lay between the germline ends. The CDR3 runs to 14 residues. CDR1 and CDR2 from the germline V gene are SNHLY and FYNNEI. 60 Vbeta and 13 Jbeta primers were used in PCR. The assay was immunoSEQ multiplex PCR, and TCRdb's table has in-frame clones only and misses some. Of about 120,000 clones in the sample, about 76% are singletons; the top ten hold approximately 30%. The source of this sequence is a man aged 55 to 70 in good health and CMV-seropositive. The specimen sequenced was PBMCs. The gene calls are TRBV2 and TRBJ1-6; the D is unclear. The CDR3 DNA follows: TGTGCCAGCAGTGAATTTTCCGTGAATTCACCCCTCCACTTT. Translating it yields CASSEFSVNSPLHF.